This is a list of T cell receptor beta chains from one sample in a study of blood T cell repertoires in COVID-19. The data were produced by immunoSEQ multiplex PCR, yet TCRdb's version contains in-frame clones alone and is incomplete. This sample has some 73,000 clones, with 82% found just once. Sequenced: peripheral blood. Receptor source: a woman aged 55 to 70 with acute or convalescent COVID-19. Both conserved end residues are part of each CDR3. D genes are given only for firm matches. The size field is filled for only some rows; it gives once, few, many or a size class.

v_gene	len	abundance	d_gene	j_gene	CDR3nt	CDR3aa
TRBV12-5	15	-	TRBD1	TRBJ2-1	TGTGCTAGTGGTTTGGGCCGGACAGGGTTAAATGAGCAGTTCTTC	CASGLGRTGLNEQFF
TRBV14	16	-	TRBD2	TRBJ2-5	TGTGCCAGCAGCCCCCTAACTAGCGGGAGCGGAGAGACCCAGTACTTC	CASSPLTSGSGETQYF
TRBV5-1	14	-	TRBD2	TRBJ2-5	TGCGCCAGCAAGGCAACGGGGGGGCGGGAGACCCAGTACTTC	CASKATGGRETQYF
TRBV5-1	13	-	-	TRBJ2-5	TGCGCCAGCAGCTTACCAGGGGAACCCACCCAGTACTTC	CASSLPGEPTQYF
TRBV13	15	-	TRBD2	TRBJ2-3	TGTGCCAGCAGCCTCTCGGGGGGGCAGAAAGATACGCAGTATTTT	CASSLSGGQKDTQYF
TRBV6-6	14	-	-	TRBJ1-4	TGTGCCAGCAGACGGACAGCAACTAATGAAAAACTGTTTTTT	CASRRTATNEKLFF
TRBV6-6	17	-	-	TRBJ1-2	TGTGCCAGCAGTCCCGACACCCTTGGATGGAACTACTATGGCTACACCTTC	CASSPDTLGWNYYGYTF
TRBV4-1	17	-	TRBD2	TRBJ2-5	TGCGCCAGCAGCCAAGATAGAGTAGCGGGGGGGCGAGAGACCCAGTACTTC	CASSQDRVAGGRETQYF
TRBV20-1	16	-	TRBD1	TRBJ1-1	TGCAGTGCTAGTACCGGACAGGGTCGAATGAACACTGAAGCTTTCTTT	CSASTGQGRMNTEAFF
TRBV3-1/TRBV3-2	15	-	TRBD1	TRBJ2-2	TGTGCCAGCAGCCCACCGGGACAGGGGGCCGGGGAGCTGTTTTTT	CASSPPGQGAGELFF
TRBV7-3	16	-	-	TRBJ1-3	TGTGCCAGCAGTAGGGGGGGACGCAACTCTGGAAACACCATATATTTT	CASSRGGRNSGNTIYF
TRBV7-3	14	-	-	TRBJ1-4	TGTGCCAGCAGGTTAAAACTAACTAATGAAAAACTGTTTTTT	CASRLKLTNEKLFF
TRBV4-1	16	few	-	TRBJ1-4	TGCGCCAGCAGCCCAACGTCTGGCAGGGGAAATGAAAAACTGTTTTTT	CASSPTSGRGNEKLFF
TRBV6-5	15	-	-	TRBJ2-6	TGTGCCAGCACCCCGGAGGGAACTGGGGCCAACGTCCTGACTTTC	CASTPEGTGANVLTF
TRBV24-1	16	-	-	TRBJ2-2	TGTGCCACCAGTGATGCACAGGACTATAACACCGGGGAGCTGTTTTTT	CATSDAQDYNTGELFF
TRBV4-2	14	-	TRBD2	TRBJ2-3	TGTGCCAGCACGGCGGGGGGAAGCACAGATACGCAGTATTTT	CASTAGGSTDTQYF
TRBV2	14	-	TRBD1	TRBJ2-7	TGTGCCAGCAGTGAAGGAGGACAGGGCTACGAGCAGTACTTC	CASSEGGQGYEQYF
TRBV5-4	14	-	-	TRBJ1-2	TGTGCCAGCAGCTTGGCGGGAGGGGAATATGGCTACACCTTC	CASSLAGGEYGYTF
TRBV19	17	-	-	TRBJ1-1	TGTGCCAGTAGTATAGATCTCGGGTCGCGGGGGATCACTGAAGCTTTCTTT	CASSIDLGSRGITEAFF
TRBV7-9	11	-	-	TRBJ2-1	TGTGCCACACTTTTCCACAATGAGCAGTTCTTC	CATLFHNEQFF
TRBV6-5	13	once	-	TRBJ2-7	TGTGCCAGCGGGAGGGTACAGGGATACGAGCAGTACTTC	CASGRVQGYEQYF
TRBV25-1	14	-	-	TRBJ1-2	TGTGCCAGCAGTGCCCAGGGTTCGCTCTATGGCTACACCTTC	CASSAQGSLYGYTF
TRBV19	14	-	-	TRBJ1-1	TGTGCCAGTAGTATGAAGGACAGAAACACTGAAGCTTTCTTT	CASSMKDRNTEAFF
TRBV5-1	16	few	TRBD1	TRBJ2-5	TGCGCCAGCATTCTTGGGACAGGGAGCTTCCAAGAGACCCAGTACTTC	CASILGTGSFQETQYF
TRBV15	16	-	-	TRBJ2-3	TGTGCCACCAGCAGAGATTTAGTACTAGCATTAGATACGCAGTATTTT	CATSRDLVLALDTQYF
TRBV5-8	15	once	TRBD2	TRBJ2-7	TGTGCCAGCAGCTTGGGACTAGCGGGATCCTACGAGCAGTACTTC	CASSLGLAGSYEQYF
TRBV5-1	16	-	-	TRBJ1-2	TGCGCCAGCAGCAAGGAGATCCAGGGTGCTAACTATGGCTACACCTTC	CASSKEIQGANYGYTF
TRBV19	16	-	TRBD1	TRBJ1-2	TGTGCCAGTAGTATTAGAGCGGGACAGGGAGCCTATGGCTACACCTTC	CASSIRAGQGAYGYTF
TRBV24-1	12	-	-	TRBJ1-2	TGTGCCACCAGTGATCCCCTATTCGGCTACACCTTC	CATSDPLFGYTF
TRBV3-1/TRBV3-2	16	-	TRBD2	TRBJ2-1	TGTGCCAGCAGCGACCTGACTAGCGGGAGTAACAATGAGCAGTTCTTC	CASSDLTSGSNNEQFF
TRBV16	12	-	-	TRBJ2-2	TGTGCCAGCAGCCCGGGCACCGGGGAGCTGTTTTTT	CASSPGTGELFF
TRBV11-2	14	once	TRBD1	TRBJ1-3	TGTGCCAGCAGCCAAGACAGGGCTGGAAACACCATATATTTT	CASSQDRAGNTIYF
TRBV29-1	15	-	TRBD2	TRBJ2-5	TGCAGCGTTGGAGGGACTAGTGAGTACCAAGAGACCCAGTACTTC	CSVGGTSEYQETQYF
TRBV5-6	13	-	-	TRBJ1-5	TGTGCCAGCAGCTTGGGACAGATGAAGCCCCAGCATTTT	CASSLGQMKPQHF
TRBV5-1	15	-	-	TRBJ2-2	TGCGCCAGCAGCGACCTGCAGGGGACGACCGGGGAGCTGTTTTTT	CASSDLQGTTGELFF
TRBV24-1	17	-	TRBD2	TRBJ2-1	TGTGCCACCAGTGATCCACGGACTAGCGGGGGCCCCGGTGAGCAGTTCTTC	CATSDPRTSGGPGEQFF
TRBV7-3	15	-	TRBD1	TRBJ1-2	TGTGCCAGCAGCTTAACCGGGACAGGGGATTATGGCTACACCTTC	CASSLTGTGDYGYTF
TRBV5-1	13	few	-	TRBJ1-6	TGCGCCAGCAGCTTGGGACAAAATTCACCCCTCCACTTT	CASSLGQNSPLHF
TRBV18	15	-	TRBD1	TRBJ1-1	TGTGCCAGCTCACCATTTTCTGGGACAGCAAATGAAGCTTTCTTT	CASSPFSGTANEAFF
TRBV2	16	-	-	TRBJ1-4	TGTGCCAGCAGTGGAAATCGACAGTTAACTAATGAAAAACTGTTTTTT	CASSGNRQLTNEKLFF
TRBV11-2	12	-	-	TRBJ2-3	TGTGCCAGCAGCTTTCAGACTAAGACGCAGTATTTT	CASSFQTKTQYF
TRBV6-5	14	once	TRBD1	TRBJ1-4	TGTGCCAGCAGTTACCAGACAGGGAGTGAAAAACTGTTTTTT	CASSYQTGSEKLFF
TRBV27	15	few	TRBD2	TRBJ2-7	TGTGCCAGCAGTTTATCCCCTAGCGGGGGATACGAGCAGTACTTC	CASSLSPSGGYEQYF
TRBV7-2	16	once	TRBD1	TRBJ2-3	TGTGCCAGCAGCACGTACAGGGGGCGGTACACAGATACGCAGTATTTT	CASSTYRGRYTDTQYF
TRBV6-6	13	-	TRBD1	TRBJ2-2	TGTGCCAGCAGGGGACAGTCCACCGGGGAGCTGTTTTTT	CASRGQSTGELFF